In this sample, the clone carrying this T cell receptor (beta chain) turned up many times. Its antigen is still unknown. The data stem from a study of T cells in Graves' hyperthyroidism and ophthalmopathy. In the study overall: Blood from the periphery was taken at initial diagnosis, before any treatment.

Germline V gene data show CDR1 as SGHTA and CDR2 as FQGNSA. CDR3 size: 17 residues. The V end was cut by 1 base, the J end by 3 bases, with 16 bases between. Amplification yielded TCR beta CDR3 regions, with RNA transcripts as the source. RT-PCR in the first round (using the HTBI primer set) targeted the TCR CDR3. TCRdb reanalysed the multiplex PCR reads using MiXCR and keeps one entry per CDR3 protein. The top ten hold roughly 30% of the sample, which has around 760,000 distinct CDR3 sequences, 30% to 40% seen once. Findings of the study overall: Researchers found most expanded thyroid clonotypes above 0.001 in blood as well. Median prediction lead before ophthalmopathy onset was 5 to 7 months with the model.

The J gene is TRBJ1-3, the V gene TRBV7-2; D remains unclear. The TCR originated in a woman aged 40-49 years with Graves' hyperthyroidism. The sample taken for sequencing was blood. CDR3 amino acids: CASSLVGSATGGNTIYF. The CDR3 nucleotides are TGTGCCAGCAGCTTAGTAGGGAGTGCCACGGGTGGAAACACCATATATTTT.